These 7 T cell receptor beta chains came from one sample sequenced in a study of human T cells and chemical hapten exposure. Time point reported: patch test 1, 2 weeks after DPC sensitization. Regarding treatment: therapeutic diphenylcyclopropenone sensitization with weekly scalp DPC. TCRdb recomputed calls from the RACE reads with MiXCR, one row per CDR3 protein. The repertoire holds about 360,000 distinct CDR3 sequences, with more than 4.5% as singletons. The starting material was whole blood, obtained in connection with sensitization to the hapten diphenylcyclopropenone (DPC). The receptors were gathered from a woman in her forties or fifties with alopecia areata. Some clones in this sample may be carry-over from other donors' samples.

The chain uses TRBV7-2 and TRBJ2-5; the match to TRBD1 covers 7 bases. Germline lookup yields CDR1 SGHTA and CDR2 FQGNSA. J gave up 4 bases and V 3 bases, and 5 bases lay outside the gene matches. This CDR3 spans 14 amino acids. Written as DNA, the CDR3 is TGTGCCAGCAGCTTTGGGGACAGACGAGAGACCCAGTACTTC. Translating gives CASSFGDRRETQYF.

This rearrangement joins TRBV3-1 to TRBJ1-6; TRBD1 might be the D (5 bases). The germline CDR1 and CDR2 sequences are LGHDT and YNNKEL (reference sequence). V lost 5 bases to trimming and J lost 0 bases, with 11 bases between them. The CDR3 contains 16 residues. DNA for the CDR3: TGTGCCAGCAGCTGGGACGGCAACTCCTATAATTCACCCCTCCACTTT. Encoded protein: CASSWDGNSYNSPLHF.

This clonotype was counted many times. The chain carries TRBV5-5 and TRBJ1-1; D not resolved. The V gene lost 0 bases and the J gene lost 4 bases, with 13 bases spanning the gap. The germline CDR1 and CDR2 sequences are SGHKS and YYEKEE (reference sequence). There are 15 residues in the CDR3. For the CDR3, the DNA is TGTGCCAGCAGCTTGGAACAGCATGGGTCCACTGAAGCTTTCTTT. Amino acid sequence: CASSLEQHGSTEAFF.

This clonotype appeared a few times. The chain has TRBV6-1 and TRBJ2-5; D might be TRBD1 (6 bases). The CDR3 covers 14 residues. Germline V gene sequence: CDR1 MNHNS, CDR2 SASEGT. V was clipped by 2 bases and J by 5 bases, with 12 bases between them. CDR3 nucleotides: TGTGCCAGCAGTGAATCCCAGGGGTGGGAGACCCAGTACTTC. Translation: CASSESQGWETQYF.

This chain uses TRBV3-1 with TRBJ2-1, with TRBD1 as a possible D gene (6 bases). The V gene's germline CDR1 is LGHDT and CDR2 YNNKEL (reference sequence). This CDR3 has 15 amino acids. V shed 4 bases and J shed 5 bases, with 15 bases lying between them. The CDR3 sequence is CASSRTGFGDNEQFF. The CDR3 DNA reads TGTGCCAGCAGCCGCACAGGGTTTGGGGACAATGAGCAGTTCTTC.

This clonotype was detected ten times or more. CDR3 sequence reads: CSATDRGTSDTQYF. In DNA form, the CDR3 reads TGCAGTGCCACGGACAGGGGGACCTCAGATACGCAGTATTTT. This chain joins TRBV20-1 and TRBJ2-3; 10 bases map to TRBD1. The J segment lost 4 bases and the V segment lost 6 bases, leaving 7 bases of the junction unmatched. This CDR3 is built from 14 residues. Germline lookup yields CDR1 DFQATT and CDR2 SNEGSKA (reference sequence).

This clonotype was observed at least ten times. This CDR3 reads CASSLSGVYTF. CDR3 bases: TGTGCCAGCAGCTTAAGTGGGGTCTACACCTTC. The chain employs TRBV11-2 and TRBJ1-2, with no clear D. This CDR3 spans 11 amino acids. Trimming pared 2 bases from V and 10 bases from J, leaving 8 bases between. From germline, CDR1 is SGHAT and CDR2 FQNNGV.